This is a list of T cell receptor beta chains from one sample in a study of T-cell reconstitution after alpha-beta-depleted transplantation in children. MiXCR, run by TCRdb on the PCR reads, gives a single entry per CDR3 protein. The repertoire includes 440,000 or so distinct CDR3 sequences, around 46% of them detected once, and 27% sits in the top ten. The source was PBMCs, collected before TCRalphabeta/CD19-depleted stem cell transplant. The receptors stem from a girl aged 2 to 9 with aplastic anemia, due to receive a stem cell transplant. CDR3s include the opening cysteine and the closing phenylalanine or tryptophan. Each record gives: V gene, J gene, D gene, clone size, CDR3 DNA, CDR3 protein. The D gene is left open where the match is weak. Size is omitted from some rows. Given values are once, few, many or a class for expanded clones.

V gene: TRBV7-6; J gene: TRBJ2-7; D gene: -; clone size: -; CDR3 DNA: TGTGCCAGCCCGAGGGAGGAGCAGTACTTC; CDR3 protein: CASPREEQYF
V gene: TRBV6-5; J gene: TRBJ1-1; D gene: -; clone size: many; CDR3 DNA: TGTGCCAGCAGCAGGAACACTGAAGCTTTCTTT; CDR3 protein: CASSRNTEAFF
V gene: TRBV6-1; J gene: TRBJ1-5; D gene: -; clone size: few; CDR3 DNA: TGTGCCAGCAGGTCAGGGGTTGTGAGCAATCAGCCCCAGCATTTT; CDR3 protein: CASRSGVVSNQPQHF
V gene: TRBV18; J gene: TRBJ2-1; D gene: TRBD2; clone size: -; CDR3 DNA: TGTGCCAGCTCACCACCGGGACTAGCGGGAGGGTCGTTCTTC; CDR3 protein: CASSPPGLAGGSFF
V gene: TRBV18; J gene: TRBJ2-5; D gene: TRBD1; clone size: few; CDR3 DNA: TGTGCCAGCTCACCTCCGACAGGGCGGGAGACCCAGTACTTC; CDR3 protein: CASSPPTGRETQYF
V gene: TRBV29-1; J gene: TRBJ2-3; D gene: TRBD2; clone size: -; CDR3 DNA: TGCAGCGTTGAATGGTGGGGGCGGGAGGCCGGAGATACGCAGTATTTT; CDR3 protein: CSVEWWGREAGDTQYF
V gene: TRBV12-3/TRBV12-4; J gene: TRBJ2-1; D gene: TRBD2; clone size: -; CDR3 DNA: TGTGCCAGCAGTTTCCTAGCGGGAGGGTACAATGAGCCGTTCTTC; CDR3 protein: CASSFLAGGYNEPFF
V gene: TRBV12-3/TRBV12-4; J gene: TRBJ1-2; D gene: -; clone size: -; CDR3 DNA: TGTGCCAGCAGCCTGGAGAACTATGGCTACACCTTC; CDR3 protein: CASSLENYGYTF
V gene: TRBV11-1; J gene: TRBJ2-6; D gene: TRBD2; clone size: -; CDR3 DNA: TGTGCCAGCAGCTTAGGGGGGGGACTAGCGGGTTACTCTGGGGCCAACGTCCTGACTTTC; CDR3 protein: CASSLGGGLAGYSGANVLTF
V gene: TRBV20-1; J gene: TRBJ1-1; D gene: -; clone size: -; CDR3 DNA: TGCAGTGCTAGTGCGGGGAACACTGAAGCTTTCTTT; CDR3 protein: CSASAGNTEAFF
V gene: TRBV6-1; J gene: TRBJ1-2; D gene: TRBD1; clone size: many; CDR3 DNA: TGTGCCAGCAGTGACGGGACAGGGGAGGACTATGGCTACACCTTC; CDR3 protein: CASSDGTGEDYGYTF
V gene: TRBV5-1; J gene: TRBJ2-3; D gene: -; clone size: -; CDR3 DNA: TGCGCCAGCACCGCTCCGGGGCTGGCAGATACGCAGTATTTT; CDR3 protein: CASTAPGLADTQYF
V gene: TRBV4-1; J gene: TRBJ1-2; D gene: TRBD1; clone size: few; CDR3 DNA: TGCGCCAGCAGCGACCCCGGGACAGGGTTCTATGGCTACACCTTC; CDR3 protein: CASSDPGTGFYGYTF
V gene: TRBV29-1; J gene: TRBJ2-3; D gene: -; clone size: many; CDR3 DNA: TGCAGCCTAATGGCTAGCACAGATACGCAGTATTTT; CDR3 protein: CSLMASTDTQYF
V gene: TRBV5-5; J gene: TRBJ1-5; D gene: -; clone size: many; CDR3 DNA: TGTGCCAGCAGCCCGGTACCTCATAGCAATCAGCCCCAGCATTTT; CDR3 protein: CASSPVPHSNQPQHF
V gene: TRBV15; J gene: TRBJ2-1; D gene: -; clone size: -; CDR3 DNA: TGTGCCACCAGCAGAGATACTGGCGGGAATGAGCAGTTCTTC; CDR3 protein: CATSRDTGGNEQFF
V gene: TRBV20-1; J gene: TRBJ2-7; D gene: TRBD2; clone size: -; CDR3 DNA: TGCAGTGCTAGTAAGGGACTAGCCGGCTCCTACGAGCAGTACTTC; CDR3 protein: CSASKGLAGSYEQYF
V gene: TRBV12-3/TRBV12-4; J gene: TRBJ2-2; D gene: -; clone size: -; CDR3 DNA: TGTGCCAGCAGTTTTACAACGGGGGGGGAGCTGTTTTTT; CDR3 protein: CASSFTTGGELFF
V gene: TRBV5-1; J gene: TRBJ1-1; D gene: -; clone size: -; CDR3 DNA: TGCGCCAGCAGCTCTCTCAGGGGTAACACTGAAGCTTTCTTT; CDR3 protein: CASSSLRGNTEAFF
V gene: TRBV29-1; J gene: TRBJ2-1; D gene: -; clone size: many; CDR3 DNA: TGCAGCGCCTGCAACTACAATGAGCAGTTCTTC; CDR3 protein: CSACNYNEQFF
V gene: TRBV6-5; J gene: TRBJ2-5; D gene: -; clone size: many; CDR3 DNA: TGTGCCAGCAGTTACCGGCTAGCGCGCCAAGAGACCCAGTACTTC; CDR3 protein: CASSYRLARQETQYF
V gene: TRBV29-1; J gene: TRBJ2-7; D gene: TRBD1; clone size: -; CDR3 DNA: TGCAGCGTTGATGGACAGGGGACCTCAAGACCGGATCCCTACGAGCAGTACTTC; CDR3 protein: CSVDGQGTSRPDPYEQYF
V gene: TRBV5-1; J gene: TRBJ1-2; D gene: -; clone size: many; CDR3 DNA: TGCGCCAGCAGCTTCGAAAATAGGGTTGGCTACACCTTC; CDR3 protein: CASSFENRVGYTF
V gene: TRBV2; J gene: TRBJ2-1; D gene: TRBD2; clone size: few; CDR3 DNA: TGTGCCAGCAGTGGATATGGGGGATCCGGGACTAGCGGGATTAATGAGCAGTTCTTC; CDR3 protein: CASSGYGGSGTSGINEQFF
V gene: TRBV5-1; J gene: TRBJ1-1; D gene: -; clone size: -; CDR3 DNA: TGCGCCAGCAGCCTAAAATCAGTGAACACTGAAGCTTTCTTT; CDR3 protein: CASSLKSVNTEAFF
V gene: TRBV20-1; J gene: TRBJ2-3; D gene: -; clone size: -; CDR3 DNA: TGCAGTGCTCCCGGGACGGGCACAGATACGCAGTATTTT; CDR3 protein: CSAPGTGTDTQYF
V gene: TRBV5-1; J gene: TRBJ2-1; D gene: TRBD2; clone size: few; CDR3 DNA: TGCGCCAGCAGCTTGGAGGCCCCTAGCGGGAGGAATGAGCAGTTCTTC; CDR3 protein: CASSLEAPSGRNEQFF
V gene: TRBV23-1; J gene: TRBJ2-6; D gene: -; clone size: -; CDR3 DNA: TGCGCCAGCAGTCAATCGACGGCCTCGATTTCCGTCCTGACTTTC; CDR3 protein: CASSQSTASISVLTF
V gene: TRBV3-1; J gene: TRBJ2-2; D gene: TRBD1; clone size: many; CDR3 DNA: TGTGCCAGCAGCGGACGGACAGGAGTAAGCGGGGAGCTGTTTTTT; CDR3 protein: CASSGRTGVSGELFF
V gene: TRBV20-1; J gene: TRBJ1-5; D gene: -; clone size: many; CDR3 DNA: TGCAGTGCTAGAGGCCAGGGCGTCAATCAGCCCCAGCATTTT; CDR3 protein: CSARGQGVNQPQHF
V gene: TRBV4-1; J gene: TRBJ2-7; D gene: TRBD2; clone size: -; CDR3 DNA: TGCGCCAGCAGCCAGTTTAGCGGGGGCTACGAGCAGTACTTC; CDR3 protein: CASSQFSGGYEQYF
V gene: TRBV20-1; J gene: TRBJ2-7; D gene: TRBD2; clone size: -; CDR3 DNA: TGCAGTGCCGCTCCCGGGACTAGCGCCGACTACGAGCAGTACTTC; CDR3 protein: CSAAPGTSADYEQYF
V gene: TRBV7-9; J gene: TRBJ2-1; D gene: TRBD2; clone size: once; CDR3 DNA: TGTGCCAGCAGCCCCAGACTAGCGGGAGTAGGCAATGAGCAGTTCTTC; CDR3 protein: CASSPRLAGVGNEQFF
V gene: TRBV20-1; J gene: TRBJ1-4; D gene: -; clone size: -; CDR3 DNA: TGCAGTGCTGCCGGGGACAATGAAAAACTGTTTTTT; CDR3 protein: CSAAGDNEKLFF
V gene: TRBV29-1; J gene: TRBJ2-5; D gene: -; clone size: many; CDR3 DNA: TGCAGCGTTGAAAAGCAGTTGCAAGAGACCCAGTACTTC; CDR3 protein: CSVEKQLQETQYF
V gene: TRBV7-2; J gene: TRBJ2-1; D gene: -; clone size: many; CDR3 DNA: TGTGCCAGCAGCTTATACTCCGAACGGACCTACAATGAGCAGTTCTTC; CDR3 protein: CASSLYSERTYNEQFF
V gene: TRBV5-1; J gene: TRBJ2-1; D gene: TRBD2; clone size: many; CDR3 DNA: TGCGCCAGCAGCTTGGCTAGCGGGCCACTCAGCTCCTACAATGAGCAGTTCTTC; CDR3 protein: CASSLASGPLSSYNEQFF
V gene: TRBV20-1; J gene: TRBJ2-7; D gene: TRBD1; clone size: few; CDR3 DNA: TGCAGTGCTCACGGCCGGGACAGGGTTACCTACGAGCAGTACTTC; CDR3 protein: CSAHGRDRVTYEQYF
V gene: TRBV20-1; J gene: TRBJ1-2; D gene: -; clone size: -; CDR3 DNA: TGCAGTGCTCCGACAGGAAGTCTTAACTATGGCTACACCTTC; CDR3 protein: CSAPTGSLNYGYTF
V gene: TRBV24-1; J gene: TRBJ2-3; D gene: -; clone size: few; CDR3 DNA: TGTGCCACCAGTGAGGCTGGCACAGATACGCAGTATTTT; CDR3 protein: CATSEAGTDTQYF
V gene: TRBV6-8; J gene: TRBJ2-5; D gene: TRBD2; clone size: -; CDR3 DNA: TGTGCCAGCAGCAGGAGAGGACTAGCGGGGGCCGCAGAGACCCAGTACTTC; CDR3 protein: CASSRRGLAGAAETQYF
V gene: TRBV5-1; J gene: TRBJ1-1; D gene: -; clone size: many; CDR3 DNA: TGCGCCAGCGGGGGAGAGGGAGGGATGAACACTGAAGCTTTCTTT; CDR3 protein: CASGGEGGMNTEAFF
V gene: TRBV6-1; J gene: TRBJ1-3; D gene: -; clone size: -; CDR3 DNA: TGTGCCAGCAGTGAAGCGGGGACCCAAGGAAACACCATATATTTT; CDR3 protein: CASSEAGTQGNTIYF
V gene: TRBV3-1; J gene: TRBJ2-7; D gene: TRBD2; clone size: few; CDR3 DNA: TGTGCCAGCAGCCGAGGTCCGGGACTAGCGGGAGGTGAGCAGTACTTC; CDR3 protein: CASSRGPGLAGGEQYF
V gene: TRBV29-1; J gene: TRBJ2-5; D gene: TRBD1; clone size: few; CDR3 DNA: TGCAGCGAGATGGACAGGGCCCAAGAGACCCAGTACTTC; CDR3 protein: CSEMDRAQETQYF
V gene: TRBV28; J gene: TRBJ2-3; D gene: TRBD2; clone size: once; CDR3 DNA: TGTGCCAGCAGAGGAACCGTAGCGGGCGTGGTGGATACGCAGTATTTT; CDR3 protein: CASRGTVAGVVDTQYF
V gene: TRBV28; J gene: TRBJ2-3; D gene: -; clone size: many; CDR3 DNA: TGTGCCAGCAGTTCACAGCTCCTTAGCACAGATACGCAGTATTTT; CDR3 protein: CASSSQLLSTDTQYF